This note documents a single T cell receptor (beta chain) sequence. It has no known antigen specificity. Base qualities were left out, and no much larger clone turns up one base away. A distance of 13 bases separates the germline ends of V and J, which lose 8 bases and 5 bases respectively. The germline V gene encodes CDR1 MNHNY and CDR2 SVGAGI (reference sequence). The CDR3, from cysteine to phenylalanine, totals 13 residues. This entry keeps only the CDR3 DNA: 39 bases, framed from base 1. This sample was taken from a study of cytomegalovirus exposure and HLA in healthy donors (dated 2017 in TCRdb). In terms of the full investigation: An earlier analysis of 550 to 700 of the donors reported 250 to 300 Gb of sequence data and around 110 million unique TCR beta sequences from 190 million or so T cells. The study was designed to test whether signatures of past pathogen exposure could be identified by cataloging public T cell receptors. Across approximately 420 genotyped donors of the cohort, an average of roughly 250,000 unique TCR beta nucleotide sequences per donor were sequenced, and 15% to 20% of those sequences were non-productive. In an earlier analysis of around 540 of the donors, high-throughput TCR beta sequencing was used to judge whether each TCR beta V gene segment behaved as functional or pseudogenic. A later genetic analysis used genome-wide SNP genotypes for 398 of the 666 donors, treating that subset as a discovery cohort. The study profiled the T cell repertoires of 500 to 800 subjects by immunosequencing and related them to cytomegalovirus serostatus. HLA typing covered class I and class II loci at four-digit resolution. In the later analysis, no new phenotypic data were used to find candidate immune exposures; instead, reliance was placed on TCR beta sequences and their occurrence across donors. The study combined high-throughput TCR immunosequencing, statistical association of individual TCRs with disease status, and machine learning to predict cytomegalovirus infection status. Typing coverage differed by locus: A, B, C, DRB1 and DQB1 were typed in about 620-630 donors, DQA1 in roughly 510, DPA1 in some 570, and DPB1 in just under 490. Every discovery cohort repertoire had been produced on one sequencing platform. Of the approximately 400 genotyped donors, 81% were placed in the genetic ancestry cluster associated with self-reported Caucasian donors. Donor age, sex, ethnicity and CMV serostatus were compiled alongside the repertoire data. Roughly 5 DR-DQ haplotypes were handled as single units for association and clustering because linkage in the cohort was strong. A later analysis re-examined previously published TCR beta repertoires from about 670 donors and added high-resolution HLA genotyping to investigate patterns of TCR occurrence. An early release that covered several hundred HLA-typed donors contained around 300 gigabases of sequencing data and about 93 million unique TCR sequences. A separate validation cohort of 100 to 150 different subjects was used in addition to the approximately 640-subject first cohort.

The cohort comprised 670 or so healthy bone marrow donors. At the time of sampling, all cohort members were nominally healthy, though unrecorded immune exposures were likely present. The donor was CMV seropositive and was included in the group of 250 to 350 seropositive cohort members. A peripheral blood sample was collected from each donor, and TCR beta sequencing was performed on peripheral blood mononuclear cells. The Qiagen DNeasy Blood Extraction Kit was used to extract genomic DNA from the blood cell samples. The library relied on the immunoSEQ multiplex PCR assay. A mixture of 60 forward primers for TCR Vbeta segments and 13 reverse primers for TCR Jbeta segments was used in the multiplex PCR. The CDR3 region of rearranged TCR beta genes was amplified from genomic DNA by a multiplex PCR assay. The amplified TCR beta libraries were sequenced on the Illumina HiSeq System as 87-base-pair reads. In the original analysis: A later analysis counted around 72 million unique TCR beta chains across the 640 or so repertoires, and roughly 10 million of these chains were shared by at least two donors. A nearest-neighbor algorithm error-corrected the raw reads and collapsed the reads into unique sequences, merging closely related sequences to remove PCR and sequencing errors. V, D and J gene segments were assigned by aligning CDR3 sequences to IMGT reference sequences. For a sequence to be retained, a match of at least six nucleotides was required to both a V gene segment and a J gene segment. Rearrangements were called productive when the CDR3 lacked stop codons and stayed in frame with V and J; all others were non-productive. Following IMGT convention, CDR3 was defined as the stretch from the second conserved V-encoded cysteine up to the conserved J-encoded phenylalanine. Sequences without an unambiguous match to a single V gene segment were excluded from the earlier analysis of 450 to 650 of the donors. An earlier analysis of under 750 of the donors called V segments functional above 56.7% productive rearrangements and segregating when the between-donor standard deviation exceeded 5%. A statistical classification framework was developed to diagnose cytomegalovirus status using the catalog of TCR beta chain sequences. A later analysis assigned V and J genes by comparing TCR nucleotide sequences with IMGT/GENE-DB human TR gene sequences. In a later analysis, CDR3 sequences and most-parsimonious VDJ recombination scenarios were assigned using the TCRdist pipeline. A later analysis defined each TCR beta chain by its CDR3 amino acid sequence plus V-gene family, and excluded reads lacking a unique V-gene family. As a way to deal with suspected cross-contamination and a sequencing artifact, a later analysis dropped roughly 620 nucleotide sequences that were highly shared and had low generation probability. A later analysis calculated a clonal expansion index for each public chain from normalized within-repertoire ranks of inferred template counts. Generation probabilities in a later analysis came from a VDJ recombination model fitted to out-of-frame rearrangements, and those results were checked against IGoR. In a later analysis, TCR-TCR, TCR-HLA and TCR-CMV co-occurrence was scored with hypergeometric tests, and a repertoire-size bias correction was applied to TCR pairs. A later analysis estimated false discovery rates by permuting HLA or CMV assignments 20 times. A later analysis grouped co-occurring TCRs with DBSCAN, adding TCRdist sequence similarity when clustering within HLA-allele-positive subsets. Repertoires with fewer than 30,000 or more than 120,000 public chains, plus five repertoires with anomalous nucleotide sharing, were excluded from co-occurrence clustering. TCRdb retrieved this table from immuneACCESS and kept in-frame rearrangements only. Not all clones are present; in checked studies, unresolved V genes account for under half, and no reason is known for the remainder. The DNA gave D and trimming, while V, J and clone size come from that table. The sample table shows around 92,000 clones, and roughly 80% are seen once. The leading ten clones occupy 0.95% to 1.5% of the sample.

The full study reports these points: The presence/absence analyses assumed that sequencing depth was roughly uniform across donors, and that assumption may not be true. A few of the identified cytomegalovirus-associated TCR beta chains were confirmed in vitro to be specific for cytomegalovirus antigens. Compared with equally common non-associated chains, HLA-associated TCR beta chains in a later analysis were more clonally expanded and had lower generation probabilities. Roughly 15 rarely observed V segments, including chromosome 9 orphons, were excluded from the earlier analysis of some 590 of the donors because counts were too low. Correlated functional status among segregating V segments might reflect linkage disequilibrium, but an unknown experimental factor could not be ruled out. A later analysis associated 16,951 TCR beta sequences with specific HLA alleles at a false discovery rate of 0.05. Most TCR sequences were seen in very few donors, while some public TCRs were found in many individuals. A later analysis found that most CMV-associated TCR beta chains appeared HLA-restricted, with HLA associations seemingly driven largely by CMV exposure. According to the authors, the approach could potentially be generalized to other disease states and immunological phenotypes. In an earlier analysis of about 600 of the donors, most TCR beta V segments appeared in productive rearrangements about 90% or about 30% of the time, broadly matching IMGT annotations. An association between a missense DCLRE1C variant and V-gene and J-gene trimming of TCR beta chains was found in a later genetic analysis and replicated in an independent cohort. The cohort was sequenced for TCR beta chains only, and without alpha or paired-chain data the features that could be detected were limited. A group of highly shared sequence variants was considered likely to be a technical artifact of the sequencing pipeline. The 87-base-pair reads could not distinguish some IMGT-functional V segments, including TRBV6-2 and TRBV6-3, so those segments were excluded. HLA typing was unavailable for some donors at each locus, so association tests used only the typed subset. A later analysis reported that several top co-occurrence clusters appeared linked to parvovirus B19, influenza, CMV and Epstein-Barr virus. Compared with the roughly 670-donor mean, donors in an Asian-associated ancestry cluster had fewer N-insertions in productive TCRs, according to a later genetic analysis. According to a later analysis, TCR association rates differed among HLA loci, with DRB1 alleles showing the most associated TCRs and HLA-C alleles showing the fewest. Assigning TCR associations to individual alleles was difficult when HLA alleles, especially DR and DQ, strongly co-occurred. A further reported finding was that TCR beta sequences accurately predicted the HLA-A and HLA-B alleles for most subjects in the first cohort. A total of 164 TCR beta chains were listed by the study as associated with cytomegalovirus. The classifier was reported to diagnose cytomegalovirus status with high specificity and sensitivity in both the original cohort and the validation cohort. Immune exposure information for the cohort was limited to CMV serostatus.

Sequenced: PBMCs. Recombination connected TRBV6-6 to TRBJ2-1, and possibly TRBD2, on 6 matching bases. This clonotype originated in a girl aged 2 to 10 in good health and CMV-seropositive. The CDR3 protein is CASEMAGNNEQFF. The sequence in DNA is TGTGCCAGCGAGATGGCGGGAAACAATGAGCAGTTCTTC.